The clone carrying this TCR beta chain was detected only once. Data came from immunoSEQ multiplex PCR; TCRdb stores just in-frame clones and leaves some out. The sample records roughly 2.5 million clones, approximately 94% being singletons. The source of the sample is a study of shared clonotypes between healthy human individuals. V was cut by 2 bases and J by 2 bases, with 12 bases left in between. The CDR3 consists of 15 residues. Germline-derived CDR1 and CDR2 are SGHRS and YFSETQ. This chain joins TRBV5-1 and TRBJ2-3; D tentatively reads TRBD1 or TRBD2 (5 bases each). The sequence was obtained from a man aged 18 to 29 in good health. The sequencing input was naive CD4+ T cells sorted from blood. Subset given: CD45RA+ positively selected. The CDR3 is CASSFSTGLTDTQYF. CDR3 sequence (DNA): TGCGCCAGCAGCTTTAGTACAGGACTCACAGATACGCAGTATTTT.